This T cell receptor beta chain was sequenced in a study of CD8+ T cells in alopecia areata. cDNA serving as the sequencing template came from extracted, reverse transcribed RNA. Sequenced by immunoSEQ multiplex PCR; TCRdb stores in-frame clones only, minus some. The table records some 150,000 clones, approximately 56% of them present only once. Trimming stripped 4 bases from V and 5 bases from J, with 9 bases between. The CDR3 is 12 amino acids. Germline values: CDR1 SGHRS, CDR2 YFSETQ. The sequence came from a human donor in good health. Material for sequencing was CD8+ T cells sorted from blood. The chain recombines TRBV5-1 with TRBJ2-5; D is unclear. DNA for the CDR3: TGCGCCAGCAGCCCCCTCCCGGAGACCCAGTACTTC. Translation gives CASSPLPETQYF.